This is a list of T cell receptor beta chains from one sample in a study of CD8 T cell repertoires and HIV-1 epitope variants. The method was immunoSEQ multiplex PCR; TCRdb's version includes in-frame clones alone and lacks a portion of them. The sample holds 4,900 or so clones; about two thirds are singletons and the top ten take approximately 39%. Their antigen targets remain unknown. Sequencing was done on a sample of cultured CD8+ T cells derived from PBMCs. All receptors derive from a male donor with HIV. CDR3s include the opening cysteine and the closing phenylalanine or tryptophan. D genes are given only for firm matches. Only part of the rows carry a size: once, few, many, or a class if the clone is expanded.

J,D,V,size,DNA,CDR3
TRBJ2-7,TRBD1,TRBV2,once,TGTGCCAGCAGAAGACAGGGAACCCCCTACGAGCAGTACTTC,CASRRQGTPYEQYF
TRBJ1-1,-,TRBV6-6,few,TGTGCCAGCAGTTACTCTGAAGCTTTCTTT,CASSYSEAFF
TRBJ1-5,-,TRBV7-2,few,TGTGCCAGCAGCCTTCGACCTAATCAGCCCCAGCATTTT,CASSLRPNQPQHF
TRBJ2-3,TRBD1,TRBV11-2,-,TGTGCCAGCAGCCCGGGACAGGGGTCGACAGATACGCAGTATTTT,CASSPGQGSTDTQYF
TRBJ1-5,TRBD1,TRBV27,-,TGTGCCAGCAGTTTGAATGGAGGGGGCTACCAGCCCCAGCATTTT,CASSLNGGGYQPQHF
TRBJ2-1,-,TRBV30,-,TGTGCCTGGAGAACAGGCAACAATGAGCAGTTCTTC,CAWRTGNNEQFF
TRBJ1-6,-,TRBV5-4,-,TGTGCCAGCAGCTGGGCACACGAAATTTATAATTCACCCCTCCACTTT,CASSWAHEIYNSPLHF
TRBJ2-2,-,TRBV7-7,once,TGTGCCAGCAGCCAACAGGGTAGCAACACCGGGGAGCTGTTTTTT,CASSQQGSNTGELFF
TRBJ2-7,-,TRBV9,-,TGTGCCAGCAGCGTAGAAGGGAGCTCCTACGAGCAGTACTTC,CASSVEGSSYEQYF
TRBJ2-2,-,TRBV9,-,TGTGCCAGCAGCGCATCAGCAGGGGTCACCGGGGAGCTGTTTTTT,CASSASAGVTGELFF
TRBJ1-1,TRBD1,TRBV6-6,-,TGTGCCACACGACAGGGGGCTAACACTGAAGCTTTCTTT,CATRQGANTEAFF
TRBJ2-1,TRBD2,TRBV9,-,TGTGCCAGCAGCTATCGTTCTAGCGGGGGCCTATCCTACAATGAGCAGTTCTTC,CASSYRSSGGLSYNEQFF
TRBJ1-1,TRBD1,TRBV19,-,TGTGCCAGTAGCAGGGGGGGCACTGAAGCTTTCTTT,CASSRGGTEAFF
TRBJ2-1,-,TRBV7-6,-,TGTGCCAGCAGCTTATCTGGTGAGCAGTTCTTC,CASSLSGEQFF
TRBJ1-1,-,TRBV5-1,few,TGCGCCAGCAGCTTGGTTGGAAGGGGCACTGAAGCTTTCTTT,CASSLVGRGTEAFF
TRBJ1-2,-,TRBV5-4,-,TGTGCCAGCAGCCAAGGTTTTGACTATGGCTACACCTTC,CASSQGFDYGYTF
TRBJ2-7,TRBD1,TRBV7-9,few,TGTGCCAGCAGCTTAGTCCCGGACAGGGGCTACGAGCAGTACTTC,CASSLVPDRGYEQYF
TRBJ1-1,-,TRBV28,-,TGTGCCAGCAGTATGACTGGGCGTCGGAACACTGAAGCTTTCTTT,CASSMTGRRNTEAFF
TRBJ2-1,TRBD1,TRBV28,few,TGTGCCAGCAGTTTATCACAGGGGATATCCTACAATGAGCAGTTCTTC,CASSLSQGISYNEQFF
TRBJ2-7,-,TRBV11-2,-,TGTGCCAGCAGAGATATCGCCTACGAGCAGTACTTC,CASRDIAYEQYF
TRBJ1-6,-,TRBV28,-,TGTGCCAGCAGTTTAAATGTGAATTCACCCCTCCACTTT,CASSLNVNSPLHF
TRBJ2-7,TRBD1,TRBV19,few,TGTGCCAGTACCAGGACAGGGGGCCAGTACTTC,CASTRTGGQYF
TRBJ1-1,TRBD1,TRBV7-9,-,TGTGCCAGCGACGGGACAGAAGTCCGGACTGAAGCTTTCTTT,CASDGTEVRTEAFF
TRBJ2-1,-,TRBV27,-,TGTGCCAGCTCCCTGCGGGCGAGCTCCTACAATGAGCAGTTCTTC,CASSLRASSYNEQFF
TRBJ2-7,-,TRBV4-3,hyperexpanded,TGCGCCAGCAGCCAAGAGCCGGGAGCGGGCGCCCTGAGCTCCTACGAGCAGTACTTC,CASSQEPGAGALSSYEQYF
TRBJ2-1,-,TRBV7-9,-,TGTGCCAGCAGCTCGGGGGTTACTAATGAGCAGTTCTTC,CASSSGVTNEQFF
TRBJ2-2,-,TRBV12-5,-,TGTGCTAGTGGCCAGAACACCGGGGAGCTGTTTTTT,CASGQNTGELFF
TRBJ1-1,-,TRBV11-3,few,TGTGCCAGCAGCTTAGGGGGGGAAGCTTTCTTT,CASSLGGEAFF
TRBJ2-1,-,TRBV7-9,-,TGTGCCAGCTTGCCAACGGGACTCCAATACAATGAGCAGTTCTTC,CASLPTGLQYNEQFF
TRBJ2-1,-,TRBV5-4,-,TGTGCCAGCAGCTTGGCCGAGGGGGGCCCAGGGGATGAGCAGTTCTTC,CASSLAEGGPGDEQFF
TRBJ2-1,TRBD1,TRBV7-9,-,TGTGCCAGCAGCTTGGACAGGGGGCTCAATGAGCAGTTCTTC,CASSLDRGLNEQFF
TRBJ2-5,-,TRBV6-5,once,TGTGCCAGCAGTTACGATGGGGGGGGGCGCGAGACCCAGTACTTC,CASSYDGGGRETQYF
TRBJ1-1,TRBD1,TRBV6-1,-,TGTGCCAGCAGTGAGGTACAGGGGGTGAACACTGAAGCTTTCTTT,CASSEVQGVNTEAFF
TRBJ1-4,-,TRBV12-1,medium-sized,TGTGCCAGCAGCTTTGGCGGACCGAACCCAGCAACTAATGAAAAACTGTTTTTT,CASSFGGPNPATNEKLFF
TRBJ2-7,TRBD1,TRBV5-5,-,TGTGCCAGCAGCATCGGACAGGGGGCCTACGAGCAGTACTTC,CASSIGQGAYEQYF
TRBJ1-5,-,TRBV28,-,TGTGCCAGCAGTTACGGTCAGCCCCAGCATTTT,CASSYGQPQHF
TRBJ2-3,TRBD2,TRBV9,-,TGTGCCAGCAGCGTAGAAAGGACGGGGGGAACGGATACGCAGTATTTT,CASSVERTGGTDTQYF
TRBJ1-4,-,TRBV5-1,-,TGCGCCAGCAGCACCCAGGGGAGGGTGAATGAAAAACTGTTTTTT,CASSTQGRVNEKLFF
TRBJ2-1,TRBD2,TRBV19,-,TGTGCCAGTAGTATAAGAAGCGGGAGTGGAAATGAGCAGTTCTTC,CASSIRSGSGNEQFF
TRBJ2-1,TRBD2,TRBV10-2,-,TGCGCCAGCAGTGTCCCTAGCGGCCTCTACAATGAGCAGTTCTTC,CASSVPSGLYNEQFF
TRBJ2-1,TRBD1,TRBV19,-,TGTGCCAGTAGTATCTCAGGGGGCGTTGAGCAGTTCTTC,CASSISGGVEQFF
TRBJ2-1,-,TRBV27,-,TGTACCAGCAGTTTAAAACAGGGTGAGGGCTCCTACAATGAGCAGTTCTTC,CTSSLKQGEGSYNEQFF
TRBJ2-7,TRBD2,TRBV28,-,TGTGCCAGCAGTTCCTCTAGCGGGACTAGCGGGCGTAACACCTACGAGCAGTACTTC,CASSSSSGTSGRNTYEQYF
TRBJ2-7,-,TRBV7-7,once,TGTGCCAGCAGCCCGGACAGTTCCTACGAGCAGTACTTC,CASSPDSSYEQYF
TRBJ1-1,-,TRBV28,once,TGTGCCAGCAGTTCCGGACAGCTGAACACTGAAGCTTTCTTT,CASSSGQLNTEAFF
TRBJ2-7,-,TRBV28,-,TGTGCCAGCAGTTTCCCCGGAGGAGCGGGTCAGTCCTACGAGCAGTACTTC,CASSFPGGAGQSYEQYF